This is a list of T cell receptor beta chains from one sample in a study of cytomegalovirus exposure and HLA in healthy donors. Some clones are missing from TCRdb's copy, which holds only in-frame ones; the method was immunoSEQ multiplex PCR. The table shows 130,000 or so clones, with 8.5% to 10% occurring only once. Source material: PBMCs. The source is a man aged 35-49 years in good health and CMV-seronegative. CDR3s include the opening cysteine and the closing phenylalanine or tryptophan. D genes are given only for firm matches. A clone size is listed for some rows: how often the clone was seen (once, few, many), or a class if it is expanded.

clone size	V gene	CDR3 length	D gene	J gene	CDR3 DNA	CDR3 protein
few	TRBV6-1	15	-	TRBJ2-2	TGTGCCAGCAGTGGAGGACAGTTGAACACCGGGGAGCTGTTTTTT	CASSGGQLNTGELFF
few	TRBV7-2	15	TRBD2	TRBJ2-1	TGTGCCAGCAGCTTGACTAGCGGGGGGAGGAATGAGCAGTTCTTC	CASSLTSGGRNEQFF
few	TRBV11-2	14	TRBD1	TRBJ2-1	TGTGCCAGCAATAGACAGGGGGGTTACAATGAGCAGTTCTTC	CASNRQGGYNEQFF
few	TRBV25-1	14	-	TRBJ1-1	TGTGCCAGCAGCGGGGGGGAGAGGAACACTGAAGCTTTCTTT	CASSGGERNTEAFF
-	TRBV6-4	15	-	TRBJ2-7	TGTGCCAGCAGTACCCCCGGGACAATGATTGAAGAGCAGTACTTC	CASSTPGTMIEEQYF
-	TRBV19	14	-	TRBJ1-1	TGTGCCAGTACCATCAGGCGCGTCGGCACTGAAGCTTTCTTT	CASTIRRVGTEAFF
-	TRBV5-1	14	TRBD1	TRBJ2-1	TGCGCCAGCAGTCCGAACACAGGGGGCAATGAGCAGTTCTTC	CASSPNTGGNEQFF
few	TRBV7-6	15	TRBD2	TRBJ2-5	TGTGCCAGCAGCTCACCCCGGGGGGGCCAAGAGACCCAGTACTTC	CASSSPRGGQETQYF
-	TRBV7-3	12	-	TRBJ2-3	TGTGCCAGCAGCCTAAACGCGGATACGCAGTATTTT	CASSLNADTQYF
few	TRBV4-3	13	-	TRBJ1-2	TGCGCCAGCAGCCAGTCCCGGGGCTATGGCTACACCTTC	CASSQSRGYGYTF
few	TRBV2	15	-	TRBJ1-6	TGTGCCAGCAGTGATGTAGGGGTACGTAATTCACCCCTCCACTTT	CASSDVGVRNSPLHF
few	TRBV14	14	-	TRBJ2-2	TGTGCCAGCAGCCGCAGGGTGAGCGACGGGGAGCTGTTTTTT	CASSRRVSDGELFF
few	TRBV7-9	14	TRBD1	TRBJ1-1	TGTGCCAGTGGGGTTAGGACAGGGAACACTGAAGCTTTCTTT	CASGVRTGNTEAFF
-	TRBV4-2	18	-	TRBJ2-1	TGTGCCAGCAGCCACAAGCAAGGTCCCCGGAGCTCCTACAATGAGCAGTTCTTC	CASSHKQGPRSSYNEQFF
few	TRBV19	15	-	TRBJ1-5	TGTGCCAGTAGTATAGGGCGGGTGAGCAATCAGCCCCAGCATTTT	CASSIGRVSNQPQHF
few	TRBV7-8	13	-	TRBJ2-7	TGTGCCAGCAGCTTACCCGACAGATACGAGCAGTACTTC	CASSLPDRYEQYF
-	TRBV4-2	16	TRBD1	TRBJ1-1	TGTGCCAGCAGCCAAGCCCTGGGACAGGGAAACACTGAAGCTTTCTTT	CASSQALGQGNTEAFF
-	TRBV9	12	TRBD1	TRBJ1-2	TGTGCCAGCAAGACAGGGGTGGGGGGCTACACCTTC	CASKTGVGGYTF
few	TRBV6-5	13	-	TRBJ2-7	TGTGCCAGCGTTCGGGGTCACCCCTACGAGCAGTACTTC	CASVRGHPYEQYF
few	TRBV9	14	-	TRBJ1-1	TGTGCCAGCAGCCCTGGGAGAGTGAACACTGAAGCTTTCTTT	CASSPGRVNTEAFF
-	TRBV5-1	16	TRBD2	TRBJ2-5	TGCGCCAGCAGCCTCGGACTAGCCTTTAACCAAGAGACCCAGTACTTC	CASSLGLAFNQETQYF
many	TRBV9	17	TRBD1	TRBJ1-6	TGTGCCAGCAGCGCGGGACAGGACCTCTCCTATAATTCACCCCTCCACTTT	CASSAGQDLSYNSPLHF
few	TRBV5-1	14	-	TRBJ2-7	TGCGCCAGCACCACGGAGGGGGCGTCCTACGAGCAGTACTTC	CASTTEGASYEQYF
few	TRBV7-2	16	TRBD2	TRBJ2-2	TGTGCCAGCAGCTTCGGGGGGGCACAGAACACCGGGGAGCTGTTTTTT	CASSFGGAQNTGELFF